The subject of this entry is one T cell receptor beta chain. What it binds is unknown. Per germline, CDR1 MDHEN and CDR2 SYDVKM. Trimming at V came to 4 bases and at J to 1 base, leaving 3 bases not matched to a gene. This CDR3 comprises 15 residues. The data belong to a study of long-term antiretroviral therapy in people with HIV. Study-wide findings and caveats: Among HIV repertoires, CDR3 length ranges were narrower than those of controls. Post-ART samples showed increased diversity that remained below transplant donor control levels.

With survey level as its setting, the immunoSEQ assay was v3.0. The method was immunoSEQ multiplex PCR; TCRdb's version includes in-frame clones alone and lacks a portion of them. The sample consists of about 16,000 clones, around three quarters of them appearing once. Treatment locations for all participants with HIV were in the United States. The samples, holding 1-10 million cryopreserved PBMC, were thawed before DNA extraction was carried out. This sequence joins TRBV28 and TRBJ1-4; TRBD1 agrees at 7 bases. Sample: unsorted PBMCs, taken 1.5 years before starting antiretroviral therapy. The source of this sequence is a woman aged 45-65 years with HIV. The CDR3 reads CASSSGGGTNEKLFF. The CDR3 DNA reads as TGTGCCAGCAGTTCAGGGGGGGGAACTAATGAAAAACTGTTTTTT.